This T cell receptor beta chain was sequenced in a study of cytomegalovirus exposure and HLA in healthy donors. Study-level results: The authors listed some 160 TCR beta chains as cytomegalovirus-associated. Highly shared sequence variants in one cluster were likely a sequencing artifact. A later analysis showed HLA-associated TCR beta chains outstripping equally common others in clonal expansion.

The CDR3 has 16 amino acids. V was cut by 1 base and J by 1 base, with 13 bases left in between. Germline values: CDR1 SGHNT, CDR2 YENEEA. It was with 60 Vbeta and 13 Jbeta primers that the PCR ran. Sequenced by immunoSEQ multiplex PCR; TCRdb stores in-frame clones only, minus some. The data contain around 180,000 clones, about 86% of them singletons. Comment on this clone: Its antigen remains unknown.

The chain joins TRBV11-3 to TRBJ1-2; D possibly corresponds to TRBD1 (5 bases). The specimen sequenced was PBMCs. The clonotype was recovered from a woman aged 18-29 years in good health and CMV-seropositive. The CDR3 region has the DNA TGTGCCAGCAGCTTAGGGCCAGGGCAATTTAACTATGGCTACACCTTC. Its translation: CASSLGPGQFNYGYTF.